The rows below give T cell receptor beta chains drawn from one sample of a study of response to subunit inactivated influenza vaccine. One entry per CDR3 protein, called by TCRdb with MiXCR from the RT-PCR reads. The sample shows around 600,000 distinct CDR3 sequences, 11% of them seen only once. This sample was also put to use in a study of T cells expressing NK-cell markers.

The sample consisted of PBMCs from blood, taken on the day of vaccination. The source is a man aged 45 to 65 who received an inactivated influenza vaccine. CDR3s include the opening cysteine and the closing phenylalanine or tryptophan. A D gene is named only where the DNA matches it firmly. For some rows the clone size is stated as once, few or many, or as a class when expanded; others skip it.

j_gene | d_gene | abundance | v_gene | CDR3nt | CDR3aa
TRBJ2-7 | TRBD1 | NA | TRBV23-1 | TGCGCCAGCAGTCTATCCGGGACAGGGAACTACGAGCAGTACTTC | CASSLSGTGNYEQYF
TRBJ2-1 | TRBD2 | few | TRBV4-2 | TGTGCCAGCAGCCGAGCCCTAGGGACTAGCGGGGGGAGCTCCTACAATGAGCAGTTCTTC | CASSRALGTSGGSSYNEQFF
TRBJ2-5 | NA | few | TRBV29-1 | TGCAGCGTGGGGGAAGGGGCGCAGTACTTC | CSVGEGAQYF
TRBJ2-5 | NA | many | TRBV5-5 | TGTGCCAGCAGCTTAAGGGGAACTGGGGTGATGGAGACCCAGTACTTC | CASSLRGTGVMETQYF
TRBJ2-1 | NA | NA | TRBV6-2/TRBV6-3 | TGTGCCAGCATCGACGTGGGGGGGCAGTCCTACAATGAGCAGTTCTTC | CASIDVGGQSYNEQFF
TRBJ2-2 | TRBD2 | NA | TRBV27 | TGTGCCAGCAGAGGACTAGCGGGGTCATCCGGCTACACCGGGGAGCTGTTTTTT | CASRGLAGSSGYTGELFF
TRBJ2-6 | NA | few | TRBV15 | TGTGCCACCAGCCCAACGAAGGAACAGGCTGGGGCCAACGTCCTGACTTTC | CATSPTKEQAGANVLTF
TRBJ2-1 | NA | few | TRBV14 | TGTGCCAGCAGCCAAGATCCCGGGTTCTTC | CASSQDPGFF
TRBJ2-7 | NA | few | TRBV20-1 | TGCAGTGCTAGAGACGGGTCGGCCTACGAGCAGTACTTC | CSARDGSAYEQYF
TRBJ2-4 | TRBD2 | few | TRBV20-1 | TGCAGTGCTAGAGATAGCGGGGGGGCCTACATTCAGTACTTC | CSARDSGGAYIQYF
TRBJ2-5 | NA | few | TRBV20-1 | TGCAGTGCTAGTTTGCGGGCGGAAGAGACCCAGTACTTC | CSASLRAEETQYF
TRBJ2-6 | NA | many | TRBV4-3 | TGCGCCAGCAGCCAAGAAGGGTCCAGGGCTGGGGCCAACGTCCTGACTTTC | CASSQEGSRAGANVLTF
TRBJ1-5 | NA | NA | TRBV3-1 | TGTGCCAGCAGCCAAGGTTCCTCGGGGGGTCAGCCCCAGCATTTT | CASSQGSSGGQPQHF
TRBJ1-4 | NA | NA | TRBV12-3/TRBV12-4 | TGTGCCAGCAGTTTTATGGGTGCGAATGAAAAACTGTTTTTT | CASSFMGANEKLFF
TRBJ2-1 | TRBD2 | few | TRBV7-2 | TGTGCCAGCAGACTAGCGGACTACAATGAGCAGTTCTTC | CASRLADYNEQFF
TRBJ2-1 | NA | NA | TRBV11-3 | TGTGCCAGCAGCTTAGATCGGGGGGAGCAGTTCTTC | CASSLDRGEQFF
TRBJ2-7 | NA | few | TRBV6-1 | TGTGCCAGCGTAGGTACAGAATCTTACGAGCAGTACTTC | CASVGTESYEQYF
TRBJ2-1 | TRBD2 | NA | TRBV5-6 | TGTGCCAGCAGCTTTTTGACTAGCGGGACCTACAATGAGCAGTTCTTC | CASSFLTSGTYNEQFF
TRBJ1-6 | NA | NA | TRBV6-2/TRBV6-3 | TGTGCCAGCAGTTACGAGGCGGGATCCTATAATTCACCCCTCCACTTT | CASSYEAGSYNSPLHF
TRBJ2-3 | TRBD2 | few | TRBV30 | TGTGCCTGGAGTCAGCGGGGGGGCCGGACAGATACGCAGTATTTT | CAWSQRGGRTDTQYF
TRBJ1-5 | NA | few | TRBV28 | TGTGCCAGCAGTTCCCCGCCATATAGCAATCAGCCCCAGCATTTT | CASSSPPYSNQPQHF
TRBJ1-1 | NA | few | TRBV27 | TGTGCCAGCAGATTGGACGGACTGACCGCTTTCTTT | CASRLDGLTAFF
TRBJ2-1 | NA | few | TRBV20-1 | TGCAGTGCTAGAGTCCCCGTAAGACTTCACAATGAGCAGTTCTTC | CSARVPVRLHNEQFF
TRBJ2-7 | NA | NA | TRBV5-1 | TGCGCCAGCAGCTTATTCGGGGGCGCAAGTTACGAGCAGTACTTC | CASSLFGGASYEQYF
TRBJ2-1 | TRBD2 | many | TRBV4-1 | TGCGCCAGCAGCCAGAGAGCGGGGGCCTTCTACAATGAGCAGTTCTTC | CASSQRAGAFYNEQFF
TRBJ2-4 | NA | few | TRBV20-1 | TGCAGTGCTAGAGATCGTCTGCACGGTTTAGACATTCAGTACTTC | CSARDRLHGLDIQYF
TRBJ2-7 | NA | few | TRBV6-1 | TGTGCCAGCAGTGATTACTACGAGCAGTACTTC | CASSDYYEQYF
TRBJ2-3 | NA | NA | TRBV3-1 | TGTGCCAGCAGCCAACGTTGGGGCACAGATACGCAGTATTTT | CASSQRWGTDTQYF
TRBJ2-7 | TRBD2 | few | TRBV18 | TGTGCCAGCTCTCCAAAGGGGACTAGCGGCTACGAGCAGTACTTC | CASSPKGTSGYEQYF
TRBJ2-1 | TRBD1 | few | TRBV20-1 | TGCAGTGCTCGGTCGAACAGGGGAAACAATGAGCAGTTCTTC | CSARSNRGNNEQFF
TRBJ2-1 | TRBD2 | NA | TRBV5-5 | TGTGCCAGCAGCGCCTCTAGCGGGGGGGCCAATGAGCAGTTCTTC | CASSASSGGANEQFF
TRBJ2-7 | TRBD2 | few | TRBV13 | TGTGCCAGCAGACCAAAAACGGGAGGGCCTCCCTACGAGCAGTACTTC | CASRPKTGGPPYEQYF
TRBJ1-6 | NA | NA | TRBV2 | TGTGCCAGCCGACCGAATAGGTACGAGCGGCTATTGGGGAATTCACCCCTCCACTTT | CASRPNRYERLLGNSPLHF
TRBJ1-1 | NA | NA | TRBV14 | TGTGCCAGCAGCCAAGATCACCGGTGGGGGGTTACCACTGAAGCTTTCTTT | CASSQDHRWGVTTEAFF
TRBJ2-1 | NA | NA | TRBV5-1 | TGCGCCAGCAGCTTGGCCCCGACAGGTGCCTACAATGAGCAGTTCTTC | CASSLAPTGAYNEQFF
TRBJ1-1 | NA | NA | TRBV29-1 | TGCAGCGCCGCGGGGTCAGGGTCCAACGCTTTCTTT | CSAAGSGSNAFF
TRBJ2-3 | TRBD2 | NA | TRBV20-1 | TGCAGTGCTACCCGCGGGGGTAACACAGATACGCAGTATTTT | CSATRGGNTDTQYF
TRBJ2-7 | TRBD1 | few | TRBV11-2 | TGTGCCAGCAGCAACCCTGACTGGACAGGGACAACCTACGAGCAGTACTTC | CASSNPDWTGTTYEQYF
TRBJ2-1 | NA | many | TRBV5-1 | TGCGCCAGCAGTGACAATGAGCAGTTCTTC | CASSDNEQFF
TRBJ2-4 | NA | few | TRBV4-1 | TGCGCCAGCAGCCTCCCCAACGAAGCAGCTGCCAAAAACATTCAGTACTTC | CASSLPNEAAAKNIQYF
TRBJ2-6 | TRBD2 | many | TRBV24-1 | TGTGCCACCAGTGATGGGAGGGGAAAGTCATCTGGGGCCAACGTCCTGACTTTC | CATSDGRGKSSGANVLTF
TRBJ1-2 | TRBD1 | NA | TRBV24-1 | TGTGCCACCAGAGCTGGGACAGGGGAAGCCTGCGGCTACACCTTC | CATRAGTGEACGYTF
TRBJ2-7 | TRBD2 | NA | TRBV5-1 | TGCGCCAGCAGCCTGCCTAGCGGGGCGCCTGTGGACGAGCAGTACTTC | CASSLPSGAPVDEQYF
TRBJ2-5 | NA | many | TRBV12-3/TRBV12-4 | TGTGCCAGCAGTGAAGGGGGGGCCAGTGGGGAGACCCAGTACTTC | CASSEGGASGETQYF
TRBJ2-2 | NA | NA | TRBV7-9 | TGTGCCAGCAGCCTGACAGTTTACACCGGGGAGCTGTTTTTT | CASSLTVYTGELFF
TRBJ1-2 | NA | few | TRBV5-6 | TGTGCCAGCAGCTTGGCGGAGGTACGATATGGCTACACCTTC | CASSLAEVRYGYTF